Following are 13 T cell receptor beta chains from one sample sequenced in a study of post-analysis software for immune sequencing data. Broader study findings: About five TRBV segments appeared more often in patients than in controls, and TRBV5-6, TRBV5-1 and TRBV20-1 were among these.

These receptors' targets are unknown. Tagging with unique molecular identifiers was a feature of the TCR beta cDNA libraries. TCRdb reprocessed the PCR reads with MiXCR, giving one entry per CDR3 protein. The table includes some 700,000 distinct CDR3 sequences, 55% to 60% detected once. Sequenced sample: blood. The receptor source for this set is a girl aged 2 to 9 with multiple sclerosis.

The chain uses TRBV10-1 and TRBJ2-7; D not certain. CDR1 and CDR2 from the germline V gene are WNHNN and SYGVQD (reference sequence). V lost 0 bases, J lost 0 bases, and 12 bases lay in between. CDR3 length: 16 amino acids. The CDR3 sequence is CASSESSLDLSYEQYF. The DNA for the CDR3 is TGCGCCAGCAGTGAGTCCTCCCTAGATCTCTCCTACGAGCAGTACTTC.

This chain connects TRBV4-3 to TRBJ2-3; weak D call: TRBD2 (7 bases). Trimming removed 2 bases from V and 3 bases from J, with 18 bases in between. The germline V gene has CDR1 LGHNA and CDR2 YSLEER. The CDR3 loop spans 17 amino acids. The CDR3 region has the DNA TGCGCCAGCAGCCAATCGGGGGGCACAGCGCCGACAGATACGCAGTATTTT. This gives the protein CASSQSGGTAPTDTQYF.

This clonotype was seen a few times. V and J are TRBV6-6 and TRBJ1-2, with TRBD1 matching over 8 bases. Trimming cost V 2 bases and J 6 bases; bases outside gene matches: 8. Germline loops: CDR1 MNHNY, CDR2 SVGAGI (reference sequence). The CDR3 covers 15 residues. Here the CDR3 reads CASSYPARGRDGYTF. The DNA for the CDR3 is TGTGCCAGCAGTTACCCGGCCAGGGGGCGCGATGGCTACACCTTC.

V and J are TRBV10-3 and TRBJ2-7; 14 bases align to TRBD2. The V segment lost 3 bases and the J segment 0 bases; nucleotides outside the gene matches: 7. The CDR3 covers 18 residues. The germline gives CDR1 ENHRY, CDR2 SYGVKD. The CDR3 DNA sequence: TGTGCCATCAGTGATTCACGAGGACTAGCGGGAGGCTCCTACGAGCAGTACTTC. Encoded protein: CAISDSRGLAGGSYEQYF.

The J gene is TRBJ2-2, the V gene TRBV10-2; the match to TRBD1 covers 7 bases. With V trimmed by 9 bases and J by 1 base, 5 bases remained unmatched. The CDR3 covers 14 residues. Germline CDR1 reads WSHSY; CDR2 reads SAAADI. DNA of the CDR3: TGCGCCAGAAAACGGGACAGGAACACCGGGGAGCTGTTTTTT. Its translation: CARKRDRNTGELFF.

This clonotype was counted only a few times. This chain uses TRBV6-2 or TRBV6-3 with TRBJ2-6; 7 bases agree with TRBD1. Germline-derived CDR1 and CDR2 are MNHEY and SVGEGT. V lost 7 bases and J lost 0; bases outside the gene matches: 9. This CDR3 has 17 residues. In DNA form, the CDR3 reads TGTGCCAGCAATGCCTACAGGGGTCACTCTGGGGCCAACGTCCTGACTTTC. Translation: CASNAYRGHSGANVLTF.

This chain's CDR3 is CASSEYLGNTYEQYF. The DNA for the CDR3 is TGTGCCAGCAGTGAATATCTCGGGAACACCTACGAGCAGTACTTC. This chain links TRBV25-1 with TRBJ2-7; D perhaps matches TRBD2 (5 bases). Per the germline V gene, CDR1 is MGHDK and CDR2 is SYGVNS. V shed 0 bases and J shed 2 bases, with 11 bases lying between them. CDR3 length equals 15 residues.

This sequence joins TRBV12-3 or TRBV12-4 and TRBJ2-3; TRBD2 matches at 7 bases. The CDR3 contains 15 residues. V trimming: 5 bases; J trimming: 2 bases; junction bases outside the gene matches: 7. In DNA form, the CDR3 reads TGTGCCAGCAGTCCGTTAGCGGGCATCACAGATACGCAGTATTTT. Translating it yields CASSPLAGITDTQYF.

This clonotype appeared once. The rearrangement links TRBV6-5 to TRBJ2-1; D might be TRBD1 or TRBD2, each matching 5 bases. Trimming removed 2 bases from V and 9 bases from J, with 11 bases in between. CDR3 length: 13 amino acids. Germline V gives CDR1 MNHEY, CDR2 SVGAGI. This CDR3 is CASSYPEGSEQFF. The CDR3 nucleotides are TGTGCCAGCAGTTACCCCGAGGGGAGTGAGCAGTTCTTC.

The chain combines TRBV20-1 with TRBJ2-1, with D unresolved. Trimming took off 5 bases at V and 3 bases at J, with 17 bases between the two ends. This CDR3 comprises 15 residues. CDR1 is DFQATT, CDR2 SNEGSKA, per germline (reference sequence). CDR3 sequence reads: CSAVRWAEIYNEQFF. The CDR3 DNA reads as TGCAGTGCTGTCCGCTGGGCGGAGATCTACAATGAGCAGTTCTTC.

There are a few counts of this clonotype. The J gene is TRBJ1-1, the V gene TRBV7-9, with a tentative D call TRBD1 (6 bases). The CDR3 consists of 14 residues. Looked up from germline, CDR1 is SEHNR and CDR2 is FQNEAQ (reference sequence). V gave up 2 bases and J gave up 1 base, with 8 bases separating them. The CDR3 loop is CASSLPGANTEAFF. The DNA for the CDR3 is TGTGCCAGCAGCTTACCAGGGGCGAACACTGAAGCTTTCTTT.

In its sample, this clonotype was seen a few times. The V call is TRBV27, the J call TRBJ2-1, with TRBD2 as a possible D gene (6 bases). There are 16 residues in the CDR3. Germline values: CDR1 MNHEY, CDR2 SMNVEV (reference sequence). Deletions cut 2 bases from V and 2 bases from J, with 13 bases between. The CDR3 DNA is TGTGCCAGCAGTTTAGGAGGGTTTGGCGCCTACAATGAGCAGTTCTTC. Translated: CASSLGGFGAYNEQFF.

This clonotype was found a few times. J is TRBJ2-5 and V is TRBV20-1; 9 bases match TRBD2. The germline V gene encodes CDR1 DFQATT and CDR2 SNEGSKA (reference sequence). V shed 0 bases and J 2 bases; nucleotides not matched to a gene: 4. The CDR3 is made up of 15 amino acids. CDR3 amino acids: CSARDIAGDQETQYF. CDR3 nucleotides: TGCAGTGCTAGAGATATAGCGGGAGATCAAGAGACCCAGTACTTC.